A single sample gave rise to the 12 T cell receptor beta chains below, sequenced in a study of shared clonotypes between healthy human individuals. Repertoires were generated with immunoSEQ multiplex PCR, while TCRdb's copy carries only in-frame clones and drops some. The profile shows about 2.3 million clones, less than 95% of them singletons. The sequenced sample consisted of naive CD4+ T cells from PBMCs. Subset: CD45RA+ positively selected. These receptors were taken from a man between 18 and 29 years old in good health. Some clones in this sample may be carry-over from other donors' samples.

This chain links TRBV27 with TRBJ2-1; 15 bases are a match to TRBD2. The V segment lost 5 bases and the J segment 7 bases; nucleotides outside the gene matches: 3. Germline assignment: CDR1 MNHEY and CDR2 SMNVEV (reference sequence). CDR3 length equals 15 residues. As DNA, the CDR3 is TGTGCCAGCAGTGGACTAGCGGGAGGGGAAAATGAGCAGTTCTTC. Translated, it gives CASSGLAGGENEQFF.

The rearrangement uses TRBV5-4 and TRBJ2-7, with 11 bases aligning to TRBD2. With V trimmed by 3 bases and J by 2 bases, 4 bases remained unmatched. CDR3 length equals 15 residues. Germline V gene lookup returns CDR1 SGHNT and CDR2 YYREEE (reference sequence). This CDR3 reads CASSSGTSGPYEQYF. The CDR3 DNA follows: TGTGCCAGCAGCTCCGGGACTAGCGGTCCCTACGAGCAGTACTTC.

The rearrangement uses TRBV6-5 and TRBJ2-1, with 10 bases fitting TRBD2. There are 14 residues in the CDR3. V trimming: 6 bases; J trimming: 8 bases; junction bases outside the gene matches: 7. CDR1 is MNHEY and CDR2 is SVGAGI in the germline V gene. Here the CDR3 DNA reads TGTGCCAGCAGGCCCCTAGCGGGAGTTGATGAGCAGTTCTTC. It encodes CASRPLAGVDEQFF.

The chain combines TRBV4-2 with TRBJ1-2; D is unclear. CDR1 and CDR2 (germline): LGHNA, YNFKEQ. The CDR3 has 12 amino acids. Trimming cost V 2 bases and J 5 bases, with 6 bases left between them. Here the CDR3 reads CASSQQEYGYTF. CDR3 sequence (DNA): TGTGCCAGCAGCCAACAGGAATATGGCTACACCTTC.

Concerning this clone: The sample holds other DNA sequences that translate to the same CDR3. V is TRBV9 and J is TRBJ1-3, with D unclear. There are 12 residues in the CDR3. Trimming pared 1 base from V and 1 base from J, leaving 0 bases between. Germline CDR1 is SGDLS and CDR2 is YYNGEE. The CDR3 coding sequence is TGTGCCAGCAGCGTATCTGGAAACACCATATATTTT. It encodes CASSVSGNTIYF.

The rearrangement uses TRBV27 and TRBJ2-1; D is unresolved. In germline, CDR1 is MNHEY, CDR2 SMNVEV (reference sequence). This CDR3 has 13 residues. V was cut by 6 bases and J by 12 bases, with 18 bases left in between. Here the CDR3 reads CASSPNGGPGQFF. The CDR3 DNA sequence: TGTGCCAGCAGCCCAAACGGTGGACCAGGGCAGTTCTTC.

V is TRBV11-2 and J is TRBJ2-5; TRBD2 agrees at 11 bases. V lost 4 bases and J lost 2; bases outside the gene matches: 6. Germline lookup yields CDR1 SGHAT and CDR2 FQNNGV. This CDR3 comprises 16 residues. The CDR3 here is CASSYTTSGNQETQYF. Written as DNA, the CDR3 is TGTGCCAGCAGCTACACGACTAGCGGGAATCAAGAGACCCAGTACTTC.

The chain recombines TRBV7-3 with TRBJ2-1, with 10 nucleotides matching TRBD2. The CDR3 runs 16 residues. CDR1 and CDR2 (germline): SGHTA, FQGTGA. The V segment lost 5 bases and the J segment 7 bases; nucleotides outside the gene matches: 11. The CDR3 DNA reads TGTGCCAGCAGCCAATCCCTAGCGGGAGCTGGTAATGAGCAGTTCTTC. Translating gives CASSQSLAGAGNEQFF. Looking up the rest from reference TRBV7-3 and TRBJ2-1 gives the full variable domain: GAGVSQTPSNKVTEKGKYVELRCDPISGHTALYWYRQSLGQGPEFLIYFQGTGAADDSGLPNDRFFAVRPEGSVSTLKIQRTERGDSAVYLCASSQSLAGAGNEQFFGPGTRLTVL.

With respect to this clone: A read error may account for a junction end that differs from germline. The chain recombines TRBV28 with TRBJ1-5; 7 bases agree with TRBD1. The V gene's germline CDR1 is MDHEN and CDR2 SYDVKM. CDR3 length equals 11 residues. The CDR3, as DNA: TGTGCCAGCAGGTCCTCGGGGGACAGTAATTTT. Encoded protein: CASRSSGDSNF.

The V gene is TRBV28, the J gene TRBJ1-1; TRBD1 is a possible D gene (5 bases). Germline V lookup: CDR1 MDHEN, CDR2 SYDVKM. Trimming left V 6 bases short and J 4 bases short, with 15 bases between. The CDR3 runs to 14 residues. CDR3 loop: CASSLWGRATEAFF. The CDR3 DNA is TGTGCCAGCAGCCTTTGGGGCCGCGCCACTGAAGCTTTCTTT.

CDR3 residues: CASSLTTDYGYTF. In DNA form, the CDR3 reads TGTGCCAGCAGTTTAACGACAGACTATGGCTACACCTTC. V gene TRBV28 combines with J gene TRBJ1-2, with D maybe TRBD1 (5 bases). The CDR3 length is 13 residues. Trimming stripped 2 bases from V and 3 bases from J, with 7 bases between. Per the germline V gene, CDR1 is MDHEN and CDR2 is SYDVKM.

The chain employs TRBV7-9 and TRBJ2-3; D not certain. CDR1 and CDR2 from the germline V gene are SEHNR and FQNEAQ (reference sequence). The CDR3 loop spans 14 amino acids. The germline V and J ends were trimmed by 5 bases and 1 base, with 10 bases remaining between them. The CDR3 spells CASSGILGTDTQYF. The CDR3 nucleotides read TGTGCCAGCAGCGGCATTCTCGGCACAGATACGCAGTATTTT. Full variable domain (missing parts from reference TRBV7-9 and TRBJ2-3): DTGVSQNPRHKITKRGQNVTFRCDPISEHNRLYWYRQTLGQGPEFLTYFQNEAQLEKSRLLSDRFSAERPKGSFSTLEIQRTEQGDSAMYLCASSGILGTDTQYFGPGTRLTVL.